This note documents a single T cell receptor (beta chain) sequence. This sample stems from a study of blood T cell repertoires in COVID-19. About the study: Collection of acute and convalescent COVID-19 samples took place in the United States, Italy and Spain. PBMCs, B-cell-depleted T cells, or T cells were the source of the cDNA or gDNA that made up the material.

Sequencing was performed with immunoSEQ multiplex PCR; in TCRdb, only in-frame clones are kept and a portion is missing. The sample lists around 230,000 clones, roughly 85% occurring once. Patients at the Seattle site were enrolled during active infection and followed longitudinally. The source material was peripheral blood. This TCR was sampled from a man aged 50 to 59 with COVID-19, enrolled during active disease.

This CDR3 reads CASRPQQGASYNEQFF. The CDR3 region has the DNA TGTGCCAGCAGGCCTCAACAGGGGGCATCCTACAATGAGCAGTTCTTC. This rearrangement joins TRBV7-9 to TRBJ2-1, with 9 bases fitting TRBD1. Germline-derived CDR1 and CDR2 are SEHNR and FQNEAQ (reference sequence). The CDR3 has 16 amino acids. V lost 6 bases to trimming and J lost 1 base; unmatched junction nucleotides: 7.